The table lists the clone carrying this T cell receptor (beta chain) with a count of one. Germline CDR1 is KGHSH and CDR2 is LQKENI. There are 17 residues in the CDR3. V shed 3 bases, J shed 5 bases, and the junction held 13 bases outside the gene matches. This specimen belongs to a study of blood T cell repertoires in COVID-19. Across the whole study: From the United States, Italy and Spain came samples of acute and convalescent COVID-19.

The table came from immunoSEQ multiplex PCR; TCRdb's copy has only in-frame clones and leaves some out. The data show more than 100,000 clones, 90% seen once. Sequencing used peripheral blood. The sequence derives from a woman in her sixties with COVID-19, enrolled during active disease. V is TRBV18 and J is TRBJ1-2; 9 bases line up with TRBD1. The CDR3 nucleotides are TGTGCCAGCTCACCCGGGACAGGGTTCCGTGGGGCTTATGGCTACACCTTC. This encodes CASSPGTGFRGAYGYTF. The whole variable domain, remainder taken from reference TRBV18 and TRBJ1-2, is NAGVMQNPRHLVRRRGQEARLRCSPMKGHSHVYWYRQLPEEGLKFMVYLQKENIIDESGMPKERFSAEFPKEGPSILRIQQVVRGDSAAYFCASSPGTGFRGAYGYTFGSGTRLTVV.